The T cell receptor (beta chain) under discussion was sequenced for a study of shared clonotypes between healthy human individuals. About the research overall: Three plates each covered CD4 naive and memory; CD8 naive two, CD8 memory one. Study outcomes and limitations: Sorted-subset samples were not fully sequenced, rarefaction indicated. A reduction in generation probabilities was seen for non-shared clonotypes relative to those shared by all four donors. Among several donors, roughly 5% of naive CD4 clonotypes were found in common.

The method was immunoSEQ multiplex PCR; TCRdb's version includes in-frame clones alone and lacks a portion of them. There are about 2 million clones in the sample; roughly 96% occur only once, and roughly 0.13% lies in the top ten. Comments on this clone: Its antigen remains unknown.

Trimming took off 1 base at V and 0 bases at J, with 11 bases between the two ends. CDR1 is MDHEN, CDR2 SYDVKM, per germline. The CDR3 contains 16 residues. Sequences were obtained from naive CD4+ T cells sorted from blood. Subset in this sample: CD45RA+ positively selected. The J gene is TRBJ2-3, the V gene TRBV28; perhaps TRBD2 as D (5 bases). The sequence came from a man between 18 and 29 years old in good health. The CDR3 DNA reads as TGTGCCAGCAGTTTATCTGGAGGCCTCAGCACAGATACGCAGTATTTT. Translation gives CASSLSGGLSTDTQYF.